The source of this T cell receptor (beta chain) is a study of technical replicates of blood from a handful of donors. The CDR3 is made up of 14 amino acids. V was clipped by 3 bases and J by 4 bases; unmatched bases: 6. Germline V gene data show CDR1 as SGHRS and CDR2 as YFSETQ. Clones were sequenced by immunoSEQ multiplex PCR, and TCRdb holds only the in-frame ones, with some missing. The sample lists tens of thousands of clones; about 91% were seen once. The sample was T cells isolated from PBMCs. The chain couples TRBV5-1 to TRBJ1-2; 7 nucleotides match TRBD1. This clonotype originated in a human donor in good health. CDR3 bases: TGCGCCAGCAGCTCAGGACAGGCGGGCTATGGCTACACCTTC. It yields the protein CASSSGQAGYGYTF.